This T cell receptor beta chain was identified in a study of vaccination effects on CD4 cells after COVID-19. TCRdb's copy holds only in-frame clones and misses some; the assay was immunoSEQ multiplex PCR. The table shows tens of thousands of clones, with less than 85% occurring only once. CDR3 size: 13 residues. V was pared by 2 bases and J by 7 bases, with 11 bases between. The germline gives CDR1 MNHNY, CDR2 SVGAGI (reference sequence). Ahead of sequencing, the ViraFEST assay grew antigen-specific CD4+ T cells using viral peptide pools. Culture lasted roughly 9 days before CD4+ T cell isolation. Each person got two doses of an mRNA SARS-CoV-2 vaccine, BNT162b2 or mRNA-1273. In the case of this clone: Its antigen is not known.

The J gene is TRBJ1-2, the V gene TRBV6-6, with a weak D call TRBD1 (5 bases). The sequences come from CD4+ T cells from PBMCs cultured with HCoV-NL63 spike peptides, collected after COVID-19 vaccination. The source is a human donor who received a COVID-19 vaccine. For the CDR3, the DNA is TGTGCCAGCAGTTACAGGAGGGGAGCTGGCTACACCTTC. Amino acid sequence: CASSYRRGAGYTF.